The 27 T cell receptor beta chains in this list originate from one sample, sequenced in a study of cytomegalovirus exposure and HLA in healthy donors (dated 2017 in TCRdb). Libraries were constructed by the immunoSEQ multiplex PCR assay. For the multiplex PCR, a mixture combining 60 forward primers for TCR Vbeta segments and 13 reverse primers for TCR Jbeta segments was used. TCRdb holds this immuneACCESS table with in-frame rearrangements only. Some clones are missing; in checked studies, unresolved V genes explain under half, and the rest has no known cause. In this sample the table shows 150,000 to 200,000 clones, less than 90% of which occur a single time. The top ten hold 6.3% of the sample. Sequenced input: PBMCs. The receptor source for this set is a male donor in good health and CMV-seropositive.

The rearrangement links TRBV5-4 to TRBJ2-7, with 12 bases identical to TRBD2. J gave up 4 bases and V 0 bases, and 5 bases lay outside the gene matches. CDR1 and CDR2 (germline): SGHNT, YYREEE (reference sequence). CDR3 length equals 16 residues. The CDR3 region has the DNA TGTGCCAGCAGCTTGGGACTAGCGGGAGAGTCTTACGAGCAGTACTTC. This encodes CASSLGLAGESYEQYF.

The V gene is TRBV11-2, the J gene TRBJ2-7; 9 positions agree with TRBD1. Unmatched junction bases numbered 8, after V lost 0 bases and J lost 5 bases. CDR1 is SGHAT, CDR2 FQNNGV, per germline. The CDR3 is 16 amino acids. The CDR3 region has the DNA TGTGCCAGCAGCTTAGAGGCGGGGACAGGGTTCCACGAGCAGTACTTC. It codes for CASSLEAGTGFHEQYF. Variable domain in full (rest from reference TRBV11-2 and TRBJ2-7): EAGVAQSPRYKIIEKRQSVAFWCNPISGHATLYWYQQILGQGPKLLIQFQNNGVVDDSQLPKDRFSAERLKGVDSTLKIQPAKLEDSAVYLCASSLEAGTGFHEQYFGPGTRLTVT.

This chain joins TRBV7-6 and TRBJ1-5, with D tentatively TRBD1 (5 bases). CDR3 length: 16 residues. The germline V gene encodes CDR1 SGHVS and CDR2 FNYEAQ. Trimming shortened V by 1 base and J by 0 bases, and 10 bases separated the two germline ends. Written as DNA, the CDR3 is TGTGCCAGCAGCTTAGGCCGTCAGGGTAGCAATCAGCCCCAGCATTTT. It specifies CASSLGRQGSNQPQHF.

V gene TRBV19 combines with J gene TRBJ2-6, with TRBD1 identical over 10 bases. V lost 9 bases and J lost 4; bases outside the gene matches: 12. Germline-derived CDR1 and CDR2 are LNHDA and SQIVND (reference sequence). The length of the CDR3 is 17 residues. CDR3 sequence (DNA): TGTGCCAGCAGACGCGGGACAGGGGTCTCCGGGGCCAACGTCCTGACTTTC. This encodes CASRRGTGVSGANVLTF.

The V gene is TRBV30, the J gene TRBJ2-3; D possibly corresponds to TRBD2 (6 bases). CDR1 and CDR2 from the germline V gene are GTSNPN and SVGIG (reference sequence). This CDR3 comprises 15 residues. Trimming took 2 bases from V and 2 from J, leaving 14 bases between them. CDR3 bases: TGTGCCTGGAGTCCCCGGGGAGGCCCCACAGATACGCAGTATTTT. Translation gives CAWSPRGGPTDTQYF.

This clone was seen just once. This CDR3 is CASSLVAGAPGELFF. The CDR3 nucleotides read TGTGCCAGCAGCTTAGTAGCGGGAGCTCCCGGGGAGCTGTTTTTT. The chain carries TRBV11-3 and TRBJ2-2, with 9 bases lining up with TRBD2. This CDR3 spans 15 amino acids. Germline V CDR1 and CDR2: SGHNT, YENEEA. With 1 base clipped from V and 6 bases from J, the junction kept 3 bases outside the gene matches.

The chain joins TRBV11-3 to TRBJ2-7; 8 nucleotides agree with TRBD1. J was trimmed by 3 bases and V by 5 bases; bases with no gene match: 3. CDR1 is SGHNT, CDR2 YENEEA, per germline. The CDR3 runs 13 residues. CDR3 coding DNA: TGTGCCAGCAGCACCGGGACAGGCTACGAGCAGTACTTC. Its translation is CASSTGTGYEQYF.

The chain has TRBV10-3 and TRBJ2-5, with D maybe TRBD1 (5 bases). The DNA end is more similar to TRBJ2-7, so the J call may be wrong. Germline V lookup: CDR1 ENHRY, CDR2 SYGVKD. The CDR3 loop spans 13 amino acids. The CDR3 loop is CAIGAVPTYEQYF. In DNA, the CDR3 is TGTGCCATCGGGGCAGTACCTACCTACGAGCAGTACTTC.

The chain carries TRBV11-3 and TRBJ2-2; TRBD2 matches 9 bases. V trimming: 5 bases; J trimming: 5 bases; junction bases outside the gene matches: 6. The CDR3 consists of 15 residues. Germline V lookup: CDR1 SGHNT, CDR2 YENEEA. The CDR3 DNA reads as TGTGCCAGCAGCCCATCTAGCGGGGCGACCGGGGAGCTGTTTTTT. Translated: CASSPSSGATGELFF. The whole variable domain, filled in from reference TRBV11-3 and TRBJ2-2, reads EAGVVQSPRYKIIEKKQPVAFWCNPISGHNTLYWYLQNLGQGPELLIRYENEEAVDDSQLPKDRFSAERLKGVDSTLKIQPAELGDSAVYLCASSPSSGATGELFFGEGSRLTVL.

This chain links TRBV5-1 with TRBJ2-5; TRBD2 agrees at 13 bases. The trim removed 3 bases at V and 3 bases at J, leaving 8 bases unmatched. This CDR3 spans 17 amino acids. Germline V gene lookup returns CDR1 SGHRS and CDR2 YFSETQ. CDR3 sequence: CASSWGLLAGGKETQYF. The DNA of the CDR3 is TGCGCCAGCAGCTGGGGGTTACTAGCGGGAGGGAAAGAGACCCAGTACTTC.

The V call is TRBV2, the J call TRBJ2-7; 10 positions agree with TRBD1. The CDR3 runs to 13 residues. V lost 9 bases and J lost 6; bases outside the gene matches: 8. Germline assignment: CDR1 SNHLY and CDR2 FYNNEI. CDR3 DNA sequence: TGTGCCAGTGTTATGGGACAGGGGCTCGAGCAGTACTTC. It is translated as CASVMGQGLEQYF.

This chain connects TRBV10-3 to TRBJ2-1; 8 nucleotides align to TRBD2. Germline loops: CDR1 ENHRY, CDR2 SYGVKD. With V trimmed by 7 bases and J by 8 bases, 10 bases remained unmatched. The CDR3 totals 14 residues. The CDR3 loop reads CAITSSGRGHEQFF. CDR3 in DNA: TGTGCCATCACCTCTAGCGGGCGCGGGCATGAGCAGTTCTTC.

This clone was picked up a small number of times. This rearrangement joins TRBV6-1 to TRBJ2-7, with D perhaps TRBD1 (7 bases). The V end lost 2 bases, the J end lost 5 bases, and 13 bases lay between the germline ends. The CDR3 consists of 14 residues. CDR1 and CDR2 (germline): MNHNS, SASEGT. The CDR3 is CASSEQGGSNEQYF. In DNA, the CDR3 is TGTGCCAGCAGTGAACAGGGGGGTTCCAACGAGCAGTACTTC.

The chain links TRBV5-4 to TRBJ2-5; 7 bases fit TRBD1. The J call is doubtful: the DNA matches TRBJ2-7 better. The CDR3 spans 15 residues. The germline CDR1 and CDR2 sequences are SGHNT and YYREEE (reference sequence). For the CDR3, the DNA is TGTGCCAGCAGCTTAAACAGGGGCCAATCCTACGAGCAGTACTTC. Amino acid sequence: CASSLNRGQSYEQYF.

There are a few counts of this clone. Relative to the germline gene, one junction end is altered; a read error may explain this. This chain joins TRBV7-9 and TRBJ2-7; D is uncertain. CDR3 length: 15 residues. Looked up from germline, CDR1 is SEHNR and CDR2 is FQNEAQ (reference sequence). Written as DNA, the CDR3 is TGTTCCAGCAGCTTAGGTCCAGGCAGCTCCTACGAGCAGTACTTC. It yields the protein CSSSLGPGSSYEQYF.

The V call is TRBV27, the J call TRBJ2-7; 10 bases fit TRBD1. This CDR3 comprises 13 residues. CDR1 MNHEY and CDR2 SMNVEV come from the germline V gene (reference sequence). The V gene end was trimmed by 6 bases and the J gene end by 5 bases; junction bases not matched to a gene: 4. CDR3 residues: CASRFGQGDEQYF. The CDR3 region has the DNA TGTGCCAGCAGATTCGGACAGGGGGACGAGCAGTACTTC.

Worth noting for this clone: Germline is not matched at one junction end, which may reflect a read error. The chain has TRBV7-9 and TRBJ1-6, with D hard to call. The germline V gene has CDR1 SEHNR and CDR2 FQNEAQ (reference sequence). The CDR3 length is 13 residues. This CDR3 reads CSSSLGPSAPLHF. CDR3 DNA sequence: TGTTCCAGCAGCTTAGGCCCATCGGCACCCCTCCACTTT.

V gene TRBV21-1 combines with J gene TRBJ1-4. TRBV21-1 is designated a pseudogene. This CDR3 has 16 amino acids. CDR3 coding DNA: TGTGCCAGCAGCCCAAAGGCGGGCGCAACTAATGAAAAACTGTTTTTT. This sequence encodes CASSPKAGATNEKLFF.

This chain connects TRBV20-1 to TRBJ2-1; TRBD2 matches 8 bases. CDR1 and CDR2 (germline): DFQATT, SNEGSKA (reference sequence). The CDR3 is 11 residues long. CDR3 sequence (DNA): TGCAGCCGTAGCGGGAACTATGAGCAGTTCTTC. As protein: CSRSGNYEQFF.

The chain joins TRBV5-1 to TRBJ2-5; D might be TRBD1 (5 bases). Germline V gene sequence: CDR1 SGHRS, CDR2 YFSETQ. Trimming removed 0 bases from V and 2 bases from J, with 11 bases in between. The CDR3 extends over 15 amino acids. The CDR3 bases are TGCGCCAGCAGCTTGGAGACAGCTCTTCAAGAGACCCAGTACTTC. Residues: CASSLETALQETQYF.

This clone was detected only once. This chain connects TRBV5-4 to TRBJ2-7; 7 positions agree with TRBD1. There are 13 residues in the CDR3. Germline CDR1 SGHNT, CDR2 YYREEE (reference sequence). J was trimmed by 6 bases and V by 0 bases; bases with no gene match: 3. As DNA, the CDR3 is TGTGCCAGCAGCTTGGTAGCAGGGGGCGAGCAGTACTTC. This sequence encodes CASSLVAGGEQYF.

The chain has TRBV9 and TRBJ2-5, with 8 bases fitting TRBD1. Germline-derived CDR1 and CDR2 are SGDLS and YYNGEE. Trimming took 2 bases from V and 3 from J; bases not matched to a gene: 6. This CDR3 has 15 residues. In nucleotides, the CDR3 is TGTGCCAGCAGCGTTCGGACAGGGCACAAAGAGACCCAGTACTTC. Translating it yields CASSVRTGHKETQYF.

The chain recombines TRBV7-9 with TRBJ1-1; 7 positions match TRBD1. The junction had 3 bases not matched to a gene; V was cut back by 5 bases and J by 6 bases. Germline lookup yields CDR1 SEHNR and CDR2 FQNEAQ (reference sequence). The CDR3 sequence is 12 residues long. CDR3 DNA sequence: TGTGCCAGCAGCCGAGGGGGCGCTGAAGCTTTCTTT. Translated: CASSRGGAEAFF.

This chain connects TRBV5-1 to TRBJ2-2; the D gene is possibly TRBD2 (6 bases). The germline V and J ends were trimmed by 3 bases and 7 bases, with 16 bases remaining between them. Germline values: CDR1 SGHRS, CDR2 YFSETQ. This CDR3 comprises 15 residues. Here the CDR3 DNA reads TGCGCCAGCAGCTGGACCGGGAGAGACCACGGGGAGCTGTTTTTT. Amino acid sequence: CASSWTGRDHGELFF.

The chain combines TRBV6-1 with TRBJ1-3; D is unresolved. Germline CDR1 reads MNHNS; CDR2 reads SASEGT. Trimming took 8 bases from V and 0 from J, leaving 14 bases between them. The CDR3 totals 15 residues. CDR3: CASSPDGSSGNTIYF. In nucleotides, the CDR3 is TGTGCCAGCTCACCCGACGGGAGCTCTGGAAACACCATATATTTT.

The V and J genes are TRBV30 and TRBJ1-2; D remains unclear. The CDR3 has 13 residues. V lost 2 bases and J 4 bases, leaving 11 bases between the germline ends. From germline, CDR1 is GTSNPN and CDR2 SVGIG (reference sequence). DNA for the CDR3: TGTGCCTGGAGTCTAAGAAGCTCCTATGGCTACACCTTC. Encoded protein: CAWSLRSSYGYTF.

The CDR3 spells CASSPMPAGREQYF. CDR3 in DNA: TGTGCCAGTAGTCCGATGCCGGCGGGAAGGGAGCAGTACTTC. The chain combines TRBV19 with TRBJ2-7; D perhaps matches TRBD2 (6 bases). The V end lost 5 bases, the J end lost 7 bases, and 18 bases lay between the germline ends. Germline CDR1 and CDR2: LNHDA and SQIVND (reference sequence). The CDR3 has 14 residues.